The 16 T cell receptor beta chains below all came from one sample that was sequenced in a study of siplizumab effects on memory and regulatory T cells. Clones were sequenced by immunoSEQ multiplex PCR, and TCRdb holds only the in-frame ones, with some missing. The sample carries over 85,000 clones, approximately 93% recorded once. The sequencing input was non-Treg CD4+ T cells sorted from blood. These receptors came from a human donor in good health.

This rearrangement joins TRBV5-1 to TRBJ2-3; the D is unclear. The CDR3 loop spans 13 amino acids. Germline V gene data show CDR1 as SGHRS and CDR2 as YFSETQ. Trimming shortened V by 4 bases and J by 4 bases, and 10 bases separated the two germline ends. CDR3 DNA sequence: TGCGCCAGCAGCCCCCGCCCGTCAGATACGCAGTATTTT. Protein product: CASSPRPSDTQYF.

The chain joins TRBV14 to TRBJ1-3; D not certain. The CDR3 sequence is 13 residues long. The ends were cut back, 1 base at V and 6 bases at J, with 7 bases in the middle. From germline, CDR1 is SGHDN and CDR2 FVKESK. CDR3 DNA sequence: TGTGCCAGCAGCCAAGCCCAGTTAAACACCATATATTTT. Protein product: CASSQAQLNTIYF.

The V call is TRBV4-3, the J call TRBJ2-4; the D is unclear. Trimming left V 0 bases short and J 6 bases short, with 12 bases between. The length of the CDR3 is 15 residues. Germline V gene data show CDR1 as LGHNA and CDR2 as YSLEER. The CDR3, as DNA: TGCGCCAGCAGCCAAGATCGGCACCTTCGAAACATTCAGTACTTC. Translated: CASSQDRHLRNIQYF.

The rearrangement links TRBV18 to TRBJ1-1, with 7 positions matching TRBD1. V lost 4 bases, J lost 1 base, and 6 bases stayed unmatched. CDR3 size: 15 residues. In germline, CDR1 is KGHSH, CDR2 LQKENI. The CDR3 DNA is TGTGCCAGCTCACTCGCGGACAGGAAGAACACTGAAGCTTTCTTT. It yields the protein CASSLADRKNTEAFF.

The chain employs TRBV25-1 and TRBJ2-2; unclear D gene. V was trimmed by 2 bases and J by 6 bases, leaving 7 bases between them. The CDR3 has 13 amino acids. Germline CDR1 is MGHDK and CDR2 is SYGVNS. The CDR3 protein is CASSEMAPGELFF. The CDR3 region has the DNA TGTGCCAGCAGTGAAATGGCCCCCGGGGAGCTGTTTTTT.

The rearrangement links TRBV5-4 to TRBJ1-3; perhaps TRBD1 as D (6 bases). The CDR3 spans 15 residues. From germline, CDR1 is SGHNT and CDR2 YYREEE (reference sequence). The V end was cut by 1 base, the J end by 0 bases, with 8 bases between. The CDR3 DNA is TGTGCCAGCAGCTTGCGAGGGGGCTCTGGAAACACCATATATTTT. It codes for CASSLRGGSGNTIYF.

The chain joins TRBV18 to TRBJ1-3; D is unresolved. The germline V and J ends were trimmed by 6 bases and 0 bases, with 15 bases remaining between them. Per the germline V gene, CDR1 is KGHSH and CDR2 is LQKENI. The CDR3 extends over 16 amino acids. As DNA, the CDR3 is TGTGCCAGCTCTCAACCATGGGGTGGCTCTGGAAACACCATATATTTT. The encoded protein is CASSQPWGGSGNTIYF.

This clone was seen a single time. The chain couples TRBV6-5 to TRBJ1-1; no reliable D call. The V end lost 0 bases, the J end lost 1 base, and 9 bases lay between the germline ends. The length of the CDR3 is 15 residues. The germline gives CDR1 MNHEY, CDR2 SVGAGI. The CDR3 coding sequence is TGTGCCAGCAGTTACTCGTATACAAGGAACACTGAAGCTTTCTTT. Translated, it gives CASSYSYTRNTEAFF.

The J gene is TRBJ2-7, the V gene TRBV7-9; 14 bases map to TRBD2. This CDR3 has 16 amino acids. J lost 4 bases, V lost 5 bases, and 7 bases had no gene match. Germline V lookup: CDR1 SEHNR, CDR2 FQNEAQ (reference sequence). Here the CDR3 reads CASSLGTSGSQYEQYF. The CDR3 DNA is TGTGCCAGCAGCCTAGGGACTAGCGGGAGCCAGTACGAGCAGTACTTC.

The chain links TRBV4-2 to TRBJ2-1; TRBD2 agrees at 13 bases. CDR3 length: 20 residues. The germline CDR1 and CDR2 sequences are LGHNA and YNFKEQ. The ends lost 2 bases at V and 1 base at J; junction bases unmatched: 11. The CDR3 region is CASSQTPGLAGPGSYNEQFF. DNA of the CDR3: TGTGCCAGCAGCCAAACCCCGGGACTAGCGGGGCCGGGGTCCTACAATGAGCAGTTCTTC.

The V gene is TRBV5-4, the J gene TRBJ1-2; 7 bases match TRBD1. V was clipped by 2 bases and J by 2 bases; unmatched bases: 6. The CDR3 consists of 15 residues. The germline V gene encodes CDR1 SGHNT and CDR2 YYREEE (reference sequence). The CDR3 sequence is CASSFRDSPNYGYTF. Written as DNA, the CDR3 is TGTGCCAGCAGCTTTCGGGACAGCCCGAACTATGGCTACACCTTC.

The chain uses TRBV5-1 and TRBJ2-1, with a tentative D call TRBD1 (6 bases). V was cut by 2 bases and J by 0 bases, with 9 bases left in between. CDR3 length equals 15 residues. Per germline, CDR1 SGHRS and CDR2 YFSETQ. As DNA, the CDR3 is TGCGCCAGCAGCTTACAGGGTAGCTCCTACAATGAGCAGTTCTTC. This codes for CASSLQGSSYNEQFF.

The chain combines TRBV7-2 with TRBJ2-3; maybe TRBD2 (5 bases). CDR1 is SGHTA, CDR2 FQGNSA, per germline. The V gene lost 2 bases and the J gene lost 1 base, with 13 bases spanning the gap. This CDR3 spans 16 amino acids. CDR3 in amino acids: CASSLRLASGTDTQYF. The CDR3 DNA is TGTGCCAGCAGCTTAAGGCTAGCTTCTGGCACAGATACGCAGTATTTT.

The chain recombines TRBV11-2 with TRBJ2-2, with D tentatively TRBD2 (7 bases). Trimming cost V 5 bases and J 1 base, with 20 bases left between them. CDR3 size: 18 residues. Per germline, CDR1 SGHAT and CDR2 FQNNGV. In DNA, the CDR3 is TGTGCCAGCAGCCAGGGGAGGGGCCATACCGGGAACACCGGGGAGCTGTTTTTT. It is translated as CASSQGRGHTGNTGELFF. Full variable domain (missing parts from reference TRBV11-2 and TRBJ2-2): EAGVAQSPRYKIIEKRQSVAFWCNPISGHATLYWYQQILGQGPKLLIQFQNNGVVDDSQLPKDRFSAERLKGVDSTLKIQPAKLEDSAVYLCASSQGRGHTGNTGELFFGEGSRLTVL.

This clone was seen a single time. This chain links TRBV7-2 with TRBJ2-7, with 7 bases matching TRBD2. CDR3 size: 13 residues. Unmatched junction bases numbered 6, after V lost 3 bases and J lost 7 bases. Germline V gives CDR1 SGHTA, CDR2 FQGNSA. The CDR3 DNA is TGTGCCAGCAGCTTCAAGCGGGACGGAGAGCAGTACTTC. It yields the protein CASSFKRDGEQYF.

The V gene is TRBV6-5, the J gene TRBJ1-6; D is uncertain. In germline, CDR1 is MNHEY, CDR2 SVGAGI. V was shortened by 2 bases and J by 8 bases, with 13 bases between the two germline ends. The CDR3 runs to 15 residues. Here the CDR3 DNA reads TGTGCCAGCAGTTACCGTTACCCCGGGGATTCACCCCTCCACTTT. Protein: CASSYRYPGDSPLHF.